This TCR beta chain was profiled in a study of vaccination and CD4 T cells after COVID-19. Across the study: Post-diagnosis, post-COVID samples were collected after a median about 100 days, ranging 35 to 161. Overlapping SARS-CoV-2, HCoV-NL63, HCoV-OC43 and HCoV-229E spike peptides were used to stimulate cells.

Cultured CD4+ T cells had their DNA profiled by the Oncomine TCR Beta short-read assay. Extraction of genomic DNA was performed on cultured CD4+ T cells. TCRdb reanalysed the PCR reads using MiXCR and keeps one entry per CDR3 protein. The table shows about 7,200 distinct CDR3 sequences, with around 53% occurring only once. As for treatment: approximately nine-day PBMC culture with coronavirus spike peptide pools or control peptides (ViraFEST assay). These CD4+ T cells came from an unexposed donor, sampled before the COVID-19 pandemic (2011-2018). The culture of two million PBMCs per well included approximately 9 IU/ml IL-2 and 9.5 to 10 ug/ml peptide pools. Details on this clonotype: The antigen remains undetermined.

CDR3 length: 14 residues. V dropped 8 bases and J dropped 7 bases, with 18 bases sitting between them. Looked up from germline, CDR1 is MNHNS and CDR2 is SASEGT. Sequenced input: CD4+ T cells from blood, cultured in vitro. This sequence originates from a human donor in good health. This rearrangement joins TRBV6-1 to TRBJ1-5, with D maybe TRBD1 (6 bases). CDR3 region: CASGKTGFGQPQHF. CDR3 sequence (DNA): TGTGCCAGCGGAAAAACAGGGTTCGGCCAGCCCCAGCATTTT.